The sequence of this TCR beta chain was determined in a study of blood T cells in healthy people across ages. Study results and limitations: The percentage of naive T cells correlated strongly with TCR beta diversity. Higher diversity and more naive CD4+ cells were features of long-lived donors, compared to aged donors.

Points on this clonotype: Its antigen remains unknown.

The CDR3 runs to 15 residues. Germline CDR1 and CDR2: LGHDT and YNNKEL (reference sequence). Trimming cost V 2 bases and J 5 bases; bases outside gene matches: 4. A J-beta primer mix and a sample-barcoded 5' primer were used in a second PCR of roughly 7 to 12 cycles. TCRdb reanalysed the 5' RACE reads using MiXCR and keeps one entry per CDR3 protein. This table holds under 800,000 distinct CDR3 sequences, roughly 47% found once. The donors, all healthy, were Caucasians living in Russia, aged about 6 to 95. Per-sample PBMC isolation yielded at least 6.5 million cells. The gene calls are TRBV3-1 and TRBJ1-1; TRBD1 agrees at 11 bases. What was sequenced was blood. The sequence derives from a woman in her sixties or seventies in good health. The CDR3 loop reads CASSQFGTGGTEAFF. The CDR3 nucleotides read TGTGCCAGCAGCCAATTCGGGACAGGGGGGACTGAAGCTTTCTTT.